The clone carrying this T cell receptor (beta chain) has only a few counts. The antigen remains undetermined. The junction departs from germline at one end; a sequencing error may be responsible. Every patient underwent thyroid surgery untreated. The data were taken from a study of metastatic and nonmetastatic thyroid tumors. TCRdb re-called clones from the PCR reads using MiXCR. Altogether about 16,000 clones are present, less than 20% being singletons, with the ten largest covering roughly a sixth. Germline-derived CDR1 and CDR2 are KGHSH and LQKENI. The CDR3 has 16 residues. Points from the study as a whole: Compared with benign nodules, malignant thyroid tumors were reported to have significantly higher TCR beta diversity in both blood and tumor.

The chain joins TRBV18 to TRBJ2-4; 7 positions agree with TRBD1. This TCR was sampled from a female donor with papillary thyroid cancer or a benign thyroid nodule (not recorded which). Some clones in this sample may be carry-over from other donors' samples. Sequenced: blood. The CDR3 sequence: CAGSPGDRLKRDIQYF. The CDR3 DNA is TGTGCCGGCTCACCAGGGGACAGACTAAAGAGGGACATTCAGTACTTC.